The 22 T cell receptor beta chains listed next were all sequenced from one sample in a study of technical replicates of blood from several donors. Only in-frame clones appear in the TCRdb table, and some are missing; sequencing was by immunoSEQ multiplex PCR. Of about 93,000 clones listed, about 96% are singletons. The sample was T cells isolated from PBMCs. These receptors all stem from a human donor in good health.

As for this clone: The sample holds other DNA sequences that translate to the same CDR3. The chain combines TRBV20-1 with TRBJ2-1; tentatively, D is TRBD2 (5 bases). Trimming shortened V by 3 bases and J by 5 bases, and 5 bases separated the two germline ends. The CDR3 length is 11 residues. Germline lookup yields CDR1 DFQATT and CDR2 SNEGSKA (reference sequence). CDR3 loop: CSARRDNEQFF. DNA for the CDR3: TGCAGTGCTAGGCGGGACAATGAGCAGTTCTTC.

This rearrangement joins TRBV30 to TRBJ1-1; D is possibly TRBD1 (5 bases). Per germline, CDR1 GTSNPN and CDR2 SVGIG (reference sequence). The CDR3 has 12 amino acids. Trimming took off 5 bases at V and 6 bases at J, with 13 bases between the two ends. For the CDR3, the DNA is TGTGCCTGGGAGGTCAGGGTCTCTGAAGCTTTCTTT. Protein: CAWEVRVSEAFF.

This chain uses TRBV7-9 with TRBJ1-2, with unresolved D. The length of the CDR3 is 13 residues. Germline-derived CDR1 and CDR2 are SEHNR and FQNEAQ (reference sequence). V gave up 1 base and J gave up 6 bases, with 9 bases separating them. CDR3 in DNA: TGTGCCAGCAGCTTAGAAGGAGGTAATGGCTACACCTTC. It encodes CASSLEGGNGYTF. The full variable domain, rest sourced from reference TRBV7-9 and TRBJ1-2, is DTGVSQNPRHKITKRGQNVTFRCDPISEHNRLYWYRQTLGQGPEFLTYFQNEAQLEKSRLLSDRFSAERPKGSFSTLEIQRTEQGDSAMYLCASSLEGGNGYTFGSGTRLTVV.

The table lists this clone with a count of one. The chain carries TRBV2 and TRBJ2-1; a weak D match, TRBD2 (5 bases). The CDR3 runs to 17 residues. V lost 0 bases and J lost 9, with 21 bases in between. Germline V CDR1 and CDR2: SNHLY, FYNNEI. The CDR3 bases are TGTGCCAGCAGTGAAGCCTTTAATCCTTCGGGGTGGGGTGAGCAGTTCTTC. Translated: CASSEAFNPSGWGEQFF.

The chain joins TRBV28 to TRBJ2-1; 7 nucleotides line up with TRBD2. This CDR3 has 14 residues. V shed 3 bases, J shed 6 bases, and the junction held 5 bases outside the gene matches. Germline lookup yields CDR1 MDHEN and CDR2 SYDVKM. As DNA, the CDR3 is TGTGCCAGCAGTTTTCGGACTAGGGCCAATGAGCAGTTCTTC. It translates to CASSFRTRANEQFF.

V and J are TRBV2 and TRBJ2-3; the D gene is possibly TRBD2 (6 bases). Trimming stripped 5 bases from V and 1 base from J, with 10 bases between. The CDR3 contains 14 residues. Germline CDR1 SNHLY, CDR2 FYNNEI. The CDR3 DNA reads TGTGCCAGCAGTCGGGAGCGGGGCACAGATACGCAGTATTTT. The encoded protein is CASSRERGTDTQYF.

This clone has a single count. This rearrangement joins TRBV30 to TRBJ1-2, with D unclear. Germline CDR1 is GTSNPN and CDR2 is SVGIG (reference sequence). Deletions cut 1 base from V and 5 bases from J, with 5 bases between. This CDR3 is 11 amino acids long. CDR3 amino acids: CAWSALYGYTF. For the CDR3, the DNA is TGTGCCTGGAGTGCACTATATGGCTACACCTTC.

This chain joins TRBV4-1 and TRBJ1-5, with a tentative D call TRBD1 (5 bases). The V gene lost 1 base and the J gene lost 9 bases, with 10 bases spanning the gap. This CDR3 spans 13 amino acids. Germline V lookup: CDR1 MGHRA, CDR2 YSYEKL. The CDR3 DNA sequence: TGCGCCAGCAGCCAAGGGGGGGGGAGGCCCCAGCATTTT. This codes for CASSQGGGRPQHF.

V usage is TRBV11-2 and J usage is TRBJ2-2; no clear D. V dropped 4 bases and J dropped 5 bases, with 11 bases sitting between them. This CDR3 region has 14 residues. CDR1 and CDR2 (germline): SGHAT, FQNNGV. CDR3 loop: CASSSVWRTGELFF. DNA for the CDR3: TGTGCCAGCAGCTCCGTTTGGCGGACCGGGGAGCTGTTTTTT.

This clone was counted a few times. The J gene is TRBJ1-3, the V gene TRBV5-1; D remains unclear. Between the trimmed V and J ends, which lost 4 bases and 1 base, there was a span of 24 bases. There are 19 residues in the CDR3. Germline V gives CDR1 SGHRS, CDR2 YFSETQ. The CDR3 region is CASSPSALRALSSGNTIYF. CDR3 coding DNA: TGCGCCAGCAGCCCCAGCGCTTTGCGTGCCCTTTCTTCTGGAAACACCATATATTTT.

CDR3 sequence: CASSPGGGNEQFF. Here the CDR3 DNA reads TGTGCCAGCAGTCCTGGGGGGGGCAATGAGCAGTTCTTC. V and J are TRBV25-1 and TRBJ2-1; TRBD2 matches at 7 bases. CDR3 length: 13 residues. The V gene end was trimmed by 5 bases and the J gene end by 6 bases; junction bases not matched to a gene: 4. CDR1 MGHDK and CDR2 SYGVNS come from the germline V gene.

The chain joins TRBV30 to TRBJ1-4; the D is unclear. Trimming removed 0 bases from V and 4 bases from J, with 6 bases in between. This CDR3 is built from 13 residues. In germline, CDR1 is GTSNPN, CDR2 SVGIG (reference sequence). This CDR3 is CAWSVYVNEKLFF. Written as DNA, the CDR3 is TGTGCCTGGAGTGTCTACGTTAATGAAAAACTGTTTTTT.

The chain has TRBV2 and TRBJ1-2; D might be TRBD1 (6 bases). This CDR3 comprises 14 residues. The germline V gene encodes CDR1 SNHLY and CDR2 FYNNEI. Trimming cost V 3 bases and J 7 bases, with 15 bases left between them. As DNA, the CDR3 is TGTGCCAGCAGTGAGCCTACAGGGCCCCCTGGCTACACCTTC. This codes for CASSEPTGPPGYTF.

J is TRBJ2-3 and V is TRBV6-4; D possibly corresponds to TRBD2 (6 bases). The germline CDR1 and CDR2 sequences are MRHNA and SNTAGT. The V end lost 5 bases, the J end lost 2 bases, and 11 bases lay between the germline ends. The CDR3 consists of 14 residues. The CDR3 nucleotides read TGTGCCAGCAGTCCCGGGACTGACACAGATACGCAGTATTTT. It codes for CASSPGTDTDTQYF.

The V call is TRBV4-2, the J call TRBJ2-1, with TRBD2 identical over 10 bases. Germline-derived CDR1 and CDR2 are LGHNA and YNFKEQ. Trimming at V came to 3 bases and at J to 2 bases, leaving 4 bases not matched to a gene. The CDR3 contains 16 residues. CDR3 residues: CASSQISGGAYNEQFF. The CDR3 DNA is TGTGCCAGCAGCCAGATCAGCGGGGGGGCCTACAATGAGCAGTTCTTC.

The gene calls are TRBV11-3 and TRBJ2-1, with D possibly being TRBD2 (7 bases). Germline V gene lookup returns CDR1 SGHNT and CDR2 YENEEA. V lost 3 bases to trimming and J lost 9 bases, with 21 bases between them. The CDR3 consists of 16 residues. In DNA form, the CDR3 reads TGTGCCAGCAGCTTGGGGGGGCTGCTGAGGCAGGCTGAGCAGTTCTTC. Amino acid sequence: CASSLGGLLRQAEQFF.

This clone was seen only once. The chain recombines TRBV28 with TRBJ1-2; 8 nucleotides align to TRBD1. The CDR3 totals 15 residues. CDR1 is MDHEN, CDR2 SYDVKM, per germline. V lost 4 bases to trimming and J lost 6 bases; unmatched junction nucleotides: 10. The CDR3 loop is CASSSGPGGANGYTF. In nucleotides, the CDR3 is TGTGCCAGCAGTTCAGGGCCAGGGGGCGCAAATGGCTACACCTTC.

The gene calls are TRBV5-4 and TRBJ2-3; 10 bases match TRBD1. Germline V gene sequence: CDR1 SGHNT, CDR2 YYREEE (reference sequence). After removal of 2 bases from V and 6 bases from J, the junction contained 6 bases not matched to a gene. The CDR3 spans 15 residues. CDR3 DNA: TGTGCCAGCAGCTTTCCGGGACAGGGGCTCGATACGCAGTATTTT. Protein sequence: CASSFPGQGLDTQYF.

This chain joins TRBV5-6 and TRBJ1-5; 9 bases match TRBD1. The CDR3 has 19 amino acids. Germline CDR1 and CDR2: SGHDT and YYEEEE. After removal of 0 bases from V and 4 bases from J, the junction contained 14 bases not matched to a gene. The CDR3 here is CASSLARDRDSGGNQPQHF. The CDR3 DNA follows: TGTGCCAGCAGCTTGGCCAGGGACAGGGACTCGGGGGGAAATCAGCCCCAGCATTTT.

The genes are TRBV27 and TRBJ2-7; 10 bases fit TRBD1. After removal of 5 bases from V and 3 bases from J, the junction contained 13 bases not matched to a gene. The CDR3 contains 17 residues. Germline V gene lookup returns CDR1 MNHEY and CDR2 SMNVEV (reference sequence). CDR3: CASSPTGGSLHGYEQYF. The CDR3, as DNA: TGTGCCAGCAGTCCGACAGGGGGCAGTTTGCACGGCTACGAGCAGTACTTC.

The gene calls are TRBV5-1 and TRBJ2-3; D perhaps matches TRBD2 (6 bases). Germline lookup yields CDR1 SGHRS and CDR2 YFSETQ. Trimming removed 5 bases at V and 1 base at J, with 14 bases between. The CDR3 length is 15 residues. The CDR3 DNA follows: TGCGCCAGCAGACCTAGACTAGGGGGCACAGATACGCAGTATTTT. It codes for CASRPRLGGTDTQYF. Variable domain in full (rest from reference TRBV5-1 and TRBJ2-3): KAGVTQTPRYLIKTRGQQVTLSCSPISGHRSVSWYQQTPGQGLQFLFEYFSETQRNKGNFPGRFSGRQFSNSRSEMNVSTLELGDSALYLCASRPRLGGTDTQYFGPGTRLTVL.

This chain uses TRBV14 with TRBJ2-2; D ambiguous. Germline V lookup: CDR1 SGHDN, CDR2 FVKESK. This CDR3 contains 13 residues. Trimming left V 3 bases short and J 0 bases short, with 2 bases between. Written as DNA, the CDR3 is TGTGCCAGCAGCCACACGAACACCGGGGAGCTGTTTTTT. Residues: CASSHTNTGELFF.